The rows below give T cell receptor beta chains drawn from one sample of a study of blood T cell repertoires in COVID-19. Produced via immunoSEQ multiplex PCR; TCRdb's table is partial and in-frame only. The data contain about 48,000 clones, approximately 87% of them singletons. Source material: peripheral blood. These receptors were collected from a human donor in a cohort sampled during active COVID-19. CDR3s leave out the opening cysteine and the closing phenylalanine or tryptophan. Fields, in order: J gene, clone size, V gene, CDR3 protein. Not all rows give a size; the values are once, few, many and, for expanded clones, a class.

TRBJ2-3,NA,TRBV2,ASSEAGTGASLNTDTQY
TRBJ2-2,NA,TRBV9,ASSAGDGTYTGELF
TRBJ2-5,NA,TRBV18,ASSPDTGSKTQY
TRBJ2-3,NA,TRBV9,ASSVQGNTDTQY
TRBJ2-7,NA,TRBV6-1,ASSDRDRTPEQY
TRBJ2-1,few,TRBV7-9,ASSIPLVERDEQF
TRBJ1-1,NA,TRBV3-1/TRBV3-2,ASRLEPTGEAF
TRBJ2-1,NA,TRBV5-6,ASSMGLAGISSYNEQF
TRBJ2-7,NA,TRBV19,ASEGGQGADEQY
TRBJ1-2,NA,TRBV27,ASSPLQGEGYT
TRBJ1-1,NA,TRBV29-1,SVTGVLFTEAF
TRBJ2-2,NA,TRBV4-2,ASRRSGRNTGELF
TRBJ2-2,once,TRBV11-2,ASSLGGRDTGELF
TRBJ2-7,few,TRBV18,ASSLGTGVPYEQY
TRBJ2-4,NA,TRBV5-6,ASRPGPGGTGEDKNIQY
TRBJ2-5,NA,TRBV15,ATSRDGGGTVKETQY
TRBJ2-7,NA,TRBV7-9,ASSLARDRAYEQY
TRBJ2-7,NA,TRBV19,ASRDTTYEQY
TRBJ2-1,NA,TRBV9,ASSVGTSGSIYNEQF
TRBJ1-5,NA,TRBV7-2,ASSLLAVTSNQPQH
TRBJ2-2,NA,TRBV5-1,ASSLITPNTGELF
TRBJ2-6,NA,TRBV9,ASSPAGSPGANVLT
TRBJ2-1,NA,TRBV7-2,ASSQGLSYNEQF
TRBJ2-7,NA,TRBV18,ASSPAAGEYEQY
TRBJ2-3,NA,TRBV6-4,ASSASTGSDTQY
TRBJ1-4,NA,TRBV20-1,SASPGGTGEKLF
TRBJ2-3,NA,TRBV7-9,ASSPRGAEVDTQY
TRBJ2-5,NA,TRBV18,ASSRDRGPGETQY
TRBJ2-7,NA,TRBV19,ASSTGTREQY
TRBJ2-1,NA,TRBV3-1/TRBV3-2,ASTQDGSSYNEQF
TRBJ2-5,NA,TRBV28,ASSTGTRIVGGTQY
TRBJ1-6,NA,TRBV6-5,ASSYSPGQGNSPLH
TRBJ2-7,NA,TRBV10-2,ASSDPIRGTYEQY
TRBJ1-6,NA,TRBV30,AWTTEYNSPLH
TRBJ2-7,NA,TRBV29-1,SSKGRSYEQY
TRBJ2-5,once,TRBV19,ASSMAAEETQY
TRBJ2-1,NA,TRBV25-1,ASISGPGESHEQF
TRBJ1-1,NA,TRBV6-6,ASSYPQRDSYTEAF
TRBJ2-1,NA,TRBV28,ASSFFVLQSSYNEQF
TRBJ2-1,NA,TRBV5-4,ASSPGGGEVYEQF
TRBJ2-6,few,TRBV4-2,ASSQESSGANVLT
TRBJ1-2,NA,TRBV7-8,ASSLAKSGGQLGYT
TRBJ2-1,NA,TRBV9,ASSVGLAGFNEQF
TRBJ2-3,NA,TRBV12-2,ASRLYTGRDPSHTQY
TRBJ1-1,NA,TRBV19,ASSRRGLTEAF
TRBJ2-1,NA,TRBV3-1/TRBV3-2,ASSQDWLAGNEQF
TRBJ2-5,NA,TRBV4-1,ASSLSGADQETQY
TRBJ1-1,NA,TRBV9,ASSPTGLNTEAF
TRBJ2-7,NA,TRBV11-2,ASSLELTSYEQY
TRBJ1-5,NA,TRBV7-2,ASSSQGGYSNQPQH
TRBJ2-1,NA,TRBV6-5,ASSLPRGANEQF
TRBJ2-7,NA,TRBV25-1,ASANGAGESYEQY
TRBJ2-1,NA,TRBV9,ASSPETSGGPLSYNEQF
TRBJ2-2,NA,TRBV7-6,ASSPGGLHRELF